A single sample is the source of the 29 T cell receptor beta chains below, sequenced in a study of beta chain features in type 1 diabetes. Findings of the study overall: Moderate yet significant TCRB CDR3 shortening was seen in Type 1 diabetes patients in all four CD4+ subsets.

Investigators reverse transcribed all isolated RNA, so they sequenced expressed TCRB transcripts. Only in-frame clones appear in the TCRdb table, and some are missing; sequencing was by immunoSEQ multiplex PCR. The data hold around 140,000 clones, with around 8.8% observed a single time. No cognate antigen is known for these TCRs. Sequenced material: central memory CD4+ T cells from blood. These receptors came from a young man with type 1 diabetes.

Only one count was recorded for this clone. The V gene is TRBV5-6, the J gene TRBJ2-5, with D unresolved. The CDR3 runs to 15 residues. V dropped 4 bases and J dropped 6 bases, with 19 bases sitting between them. Germline CDR1 SGHDT, CDR2 YYEEEE. CDR3 in DNA: TGTGCCAGCAGCCAGACCGTTACAGAAGGCCAGACCCAGTACTTC. Protein: CASSQTVTEGQTQYF.

The chain couples TRBV5-6 to TRBJ1-2; the match to TRBD1 covers 9 bases. This CDR3 region has 15 residues. V lost 4 bases and J lost 6; bases outside the gene matches: 10. The germline gives CDR1 SGHDT, CDR2 YYEEEE. CDR3 sequence: CASSVFSTGGNGYTF. In DNA form, the CDR3 reads TGTGCCAGCAGCGTATTCTCAACAGGGGGCAATGGCTACACCTTC.

This clone was counted only a few times. The chain employs TRBV15 and TRBJ1-2; D unclear. V was clipped by 0 bases and J by 5 bases, with 10 bases between them. Germline V lookup: CDR1 LNHNV, CDR2 YYDKDF (reference sequence). CDR3 size: 14 residues. In nucleotides, the CDR3 is TGTGCCACCAGCAGAGATCTAACGGTTTATGGCTACACCTTC. Translation: CATSRDLTVYGYTF.

The CDR3 loop reads CASGTGFGEQYF. The CDR3 DNA is TGTGCCAGCGGTACAGGGTTCGGGGAGCAGTACTTC. This rearrangement joins TRBV28 to TRBJ2-7; a possible D gene is TRBD1 (6 bases). This CDR3 has 12 amino acids. CDR1 and CDR2 (germline): MDHEN, SYDVKM. V lost 8 bases to trimming and J lost 7 bases, with 15 bases between them.

This clone was detected ten times or more. DNA of the CDR3: TGCAGCGCCACGGGGACAGGGTTAGGCCAAGAGACCCAGTACTTC. Translation gives CSATGTGLGQETQYF. The J gene is TRBJ2-5, the V gene TRBV29-1; 9 nucleotides line up with TRBD1. Germline V lookup: CDR1 SQVTM, CDR2 ANQGSEA. The CDR3 runs 15 residues. The V and J ends lost 7 bases and 1 base, in that order; junction bases with no gene match: 10.

The gene calls are TRBV7-2 and TRBJ1-1, with no clear D. Germline V gene data show CDR1 as SGHTA and CDR2 as FQGNSA. V gave up 1 base and J gave up 5 bases, with 8 bases separating them. This CDR3 comprises 13 residues. The CDR3 DNA follows: TGTGCCAGCAGCTTAGTGGGGAGAACTGAAGCTTTCTTT. This encodes CASSLVGRTEAFF. Variable domain in full (rest from reference TRBV7-2 and TRBJ1-1): GAGVSQSPSNKVTEKGKDVELRCDPISGHTALYWYRQSLGQGLEFLIYFQGNSAPDKSGLPSDRFSAERTGGSVSTLTIQRTQQEDSAVYLCASSLVGRTEAFFGQGTRLTVV.

This clone was counted between two and nine times. The chain has TRBV5-1 and TRBJ1-2; D ambiguous. The ends were cut back, 0 bases at V and 5 bases at J, with 11 bases in the middle. CDR3 length equals 14 residues. Per germline, CDR1 SGHRS and CDR2 YFSETQ. This CDR3 reads CASSLANVRYGYTF. The CDR3 region has the DNA TGCGCCAGCAGCTTGGCCAACGTACGGTATGGCTACACCTTC.

This clone occurred a few times. The chain recombines TRBV6-6 with TRBJ2-3; 8 bases agree with TRBD1. V trimming: 6 bases; J trimming: 4 bases; junction bases outside the gene matches: 9. The CDR3 length is 15 residues. Germline-derived CDR1 and CDR2 are MNHNY and SVGAGI (reference sequence). In DNA, the CDR3 is TGTGCCAGCAGCCCGCCAGGGGGCCAGCCAGATACGCAGTATTTT. This codes for CASSPPGGQPDTQYF.

This clone was counted between two and nine times. At one end the junction does not follow the germline gene, possibly because of a read error. The chain recombines TRBV5-4 with TRBJ1-2; D is perhaps TRBD1 (6 bases). CDR1 and CDR2 (germline): SGHNT, YYREEE (reference sequence). CDR3 length: 15 residues. This chain's CDR3 is CASSQDPAGDYGYTF. The CDR3 coding sequence is TGCGCCAGCAGCCAAGACCCGGCAGGGGACTATGGCTACACCTTC. The full variable domain, completed using reference TRBV5-4 and TRBJ1-2, is ETGVTQSPTHLIKTRGQQVTLRCSSQSGHNTVSWYQQALGQGPQFIFQYYREEENGRGNFPPRFSGLQFPNYSSELNVNALELDDSALYLCASSQDPAGDYGYTFGSGTRLTVV.

The rearrangement links TRBV10-3 to TRBJ2-5, with 9 bases fitting TRBD1. CDR3 length: 14 amino acids. The J segment lost 3 bases and the V segment lost 10 bases, leaving 9 bases of the junction unmatched. Germline loops: CDR1 ENHRY, CDR2 SYGVKD. In nucleotides, the CDR3 is TGTGCCAGCACCCCGGACAGGGGTAAAGAGACCCAGTACTTC. Amino acid sequence: CASTPDRGKETQYF.

V is TRBV5-6 and J is TRBJ2-6; D call uncertain. Germline V CDR1 and CDR2: SGHDT, YYEEEE. Trimming took 5 bases from V and 0 from J, leaving 6 bases between them. The CDR3 runs to 14 residues. CDR3 region: CASRSGSGANVLTF. CDR3 sequence (DNA): TGTGCCAGCAGGTCCGGCTCTGGGGCCAACGTCCTGACTTTC.

This clone was recorded a few times. The chain carries TRBV9 and TRBJ1-1; D remains unclear. CDR3 size: 14 residues. CDR1 and CDR2 from the germline V gene are SGDLS and YYNGEE. The germline V and J ends were trimmed by 3 bases and 1 base, with 10 bases remaining between them. This chain's CDR3 is CASSGPTPNTEAFF. The CDR3 DNA reads as TGTGCCAGCAGCGGCCCAACACCGAACACTGAAGCTTTCTTT. The entire variable domain, with the rest obtained from reference TRBV9 and TRBJ1-1, is as follows: DSGVTQTPKHLITATGQRVTLRCSPRSGDLSVYWYQQSLDQGLQFLIQYYNGEERAKGNILERFSAQQFPDLHSELNLSSLELGDSALYFCASSGPTPNTEAFFGQGTRLTVV.

This clone was detected only a few times. The sample carries other DNA sequences with the same CDR3. This sequence joins TRBV5-1 and TRBJ2-5, with TRBD2 matching 10 bases. From germline, CDR1 is SGHRS and CDR2 YFSETQ. The CDR3 has 17 amino acids. Losses at the gene ends were 0 bases for V and 3 bases for J; bases not matched to a gene: 8. The CDR3 is CASSLALASGGEETQYF. The CDR3 DNA reads TGCGCCAGCAGCTTGGCCCTGGCTAGCGGGGGCGAAGAGACCCAGTACTTC.

This clone was observed a few times. The chain carries TRBV7-2 and TRBJ2-4; 7 nucleotides line up with TRBD1. Trimming took 5 bases from V and 7 from J; bases not matched to a gene: 8. Germline CDR1 SGHTA, CDR2 FQGNSA. CDR3 length: 14 amino acids. The CDR3: CASSLAGRGNIQYF. In DNA form, the CDR3 reads TGTGCCAGCAGCCTGGCAGGCAGGGGGAACATTCAGTACTTC.

This clone came up a few times. This chain uses TRBV5-4 with TRBJ1-2, with 7 bases identical to TRBD1. V dropped 4 bases and J dropped 0; count of bases not matched to a gene: 3. Germline V lookup: CDR1 SGHNT, CDR2 YYREEE (reference sequence). The CDR3 length is 14 residues. The CDR3 bases are TGTGCCAGCAGCGAGGGACAGACTAACTATGGCTACACCTTC. This gives the protein CASSEGQTNYGYTF.

This rearrangement joins TRBV28 to TRBJ2-7; 9 bases line up with TRBD1. There are 15 residues in the CDR3. Trimming at V came to 6 bases and at J to 3 bases, leaving 9 bases not matched to a gene. Germline V gene lookup returns CDR1 MDHEN and CDR2 SYDVKM. This CDR3 is CASRRGQGSVYEQYF. The CDR3 region has the DNA TGTGCCAGCAGAAGGGGACAGGGATCAGTCTACGAGCAGTACTTC.

This sequence joins TRBV29-1 and TRBJ1-4, with 7 bases matching TRBD1. CDR3 size: 14 residues. The ends lost 6 bases at V and 8 bases at J; junction bases unmatched: 12. Germline assignment: CDR1 SQVTM and CDR2 ANQGSEA. Written as DNA, the CDR3 is TGCAGCGTCGACAGGGTTGAAGCCGGCGAAAAACTGTTTTTT. Amino acid sequence: CSVDRVEAGEKLFF.

The rearrangement joins TRBV7-3 to TRBJ1-1; D gene unclear. Germline V gives CDR1 SGHTA, CDR2 FQGTGA. Trimming pared 1 base from V and 7 bases from J, leaving 10 bases between. This CDR3 is 13 amino acids long. The CDR3 is CASSLSGKDEAFF. The CDR3 DNA sequence: TGTGCCAGCAGCTTAAGCGGAAAGGATGAAGCTTTCTTT.

This chain joins TRBV19 and TRBJ2-3; D ambiguous. Germline-derived CDR1 and CDR2 are LNHDA and SQIVND (reference sequence). V was shortened by 4 bases and J by 2 bases, with 10 bases between the two germline ends. The CDR3 is made up of 14 amino acids. In DNA form, the CDR3 reads TGTGCCAGTAGTAATACAAAGATCACAGATACGCAGTATTTT. The encoded protein is CASSNTKITDTQYF.

This clone was counted only a few times. The V call is TRBV7-2, the J call TRBJ2-5; 8 nucleotides align to TRBD1. Germline lookup yields CDR1 SGHTA and CDR2 FQGNSA. CDR3 length: 14 residues. V shed 5 bases, J shed 1 base, and the junction held 3 bases outside the gene matches. The CDR3 protein is CASSLDRAQETQYF. Here the CDR3 DNA reads TGTGCCAGCAGCCTGGACAGGGCCCAAGAGACCCAGTACTTC.

Only a few counts were recorded for this clone. The chain couples TRBV5-1 to TRBJ2-5, with 8 bases aligning to TRBD1. Germline CDR1 and CDR2: SGHRS and YFSETQ. Trimming cost V 3 bases and J 1 base; bases outside gene matches: 5. The CDR3 runs 15 residues. CDR3 amino acids: CASSSPGTGQETQYF. Here the CDR3 DNA reads TGCGCCAGCAGCTCGCCCGGGACAGGCCAAGAGACCCAGTACTTC.

This clone was detected a few times. The gene calls are TRBV5-1 and TRBJ2-4; D is perhaps TRBD1 (6 bases). CDR1 and CDR2 (germline): SGHRS, YFSETQ. The CDR3 is 14 amino acids. V was trimmed by 4 bases and J by 8 bases, leaving 16 bases between them. The CDR3 DNA reads as TGCGCCAGCAGCCCGGAACAGGGCAGAGACATTCAGTACTTC. Translating gives CASSPEQGRDIQYF. The whole variable domain, filled in from reference TRBV5-1 and TRBJ2-4, reads KAGVTQTPRYLIKTRGQQVTLSCSPISGHRSVSWYQQTPGQGLQFLFEYFSETQRNKGNFPGRFSGRQFSNSRSEMNVSTLELGDSALYLCASSPEQGRDIQYFGAGTRLSVL.

This clone was detected ten times or more. This chain links TRBV28 with TRBJ1-3; D is perhaps TRBD1 (6 bases). The CDR3 length is 16 residues. V was clipped by 6 bases and J by 4 bases, with 19 bases between them. Germline CDR1 is MDHEN and CDR2 is SYDVKM. DNA of the CDR3: TGTGCCAGCAGCTCCACCTCAGGGGATTTAGGAAACACCATATATTTT. Its protein product is CASSSTSGDLGNTIYF.

The J gene is TRBJ1-5, the V gene TRBV2, with D possibly matching TRBD1 (5 bases). The ends were cut back, 1 base at V and 2 bases at J, with 15 bases in the middle. Germline V gene data show CDR1 as SNHLY and CDR2 as FYNNEI. The CDR3 sequence is 17 residues long. This chain's CDR3 is CASSEGVFRAGNQPQHF. The DNA for the CDR3 is TGTGCCAGCAGTGAAGGAGTCTTCAGGGCGGGCAATCAGCCCCAGCATTTT. The whole variable domain, remainder taken from reference TRBV2 and TRBJ1-5, is EPEVTQTPSHQVTQMGQEVILRCVPISNHLYFYWYRQILGQKVEFLVSFYNNEISEKSEIFDDQFSVERPDGSNFTLKIRSTKLEDSAMYFCASSEGVFRAGNQPQHFGDGTRLSIL.

The chain couples TRBV7-9 to TRBJ1-2; D remains ambiguous. Between the trimmed V and J ends, which lost 4 bases and 8 bases, there was a span of 8 bases. The germline V gene has CDR1 SEHNR and CDR2 FQNEAQ (reference sequence). The CDR3 loop spans 11 amino acids. The CDR3 here is CASSSTEGYTF. CDR3 sequence (DNA): TGTGCCAGCAGCTCCACGGAGGGCTACACCTTC.

The genes are TRBV5-1 and TRBJ1-6; TRBD1 matches at 11 bases. Germline trimming cut 3 bases from V and 8 bases from J; bases unmatched to any gene: 4. Germline CDR1 SGHRS, CDR2 YFSETQ. The CDR3 loop spans 15 amino acids. CDR3: CASSSRTGGDSPLHF. The DNA for the CDR3 is TGCGCCAGCAGCTCCAGGACAGGGGGCGATTCACCCCTCCACTTT.

The chain employs TRBV19 and TRBJ2-5; D possibly corresponds to TRBD1 (5 bases). The CDR3 totals 15 residues. Germline V gene data show CDR1 as LNHDA and CDR2 as SQIVND (reference sequence). The V end lost 3 bases, the J end lost 3 bases, and 14 bases lay between the germline ends. For the CDR3, the DNA is TGTGCCAGTAGTATCCCTTCAGGGTTCGAAGAGACCCAGTACTTC. Its translation: CASSIPSGFEETQYF.

This clone was counted only a few times. The V call is TRBV5-4, the J call TRBJ2-1; tentatively, D is TRBD2 (5 bases). Deletions cut 0 bases from V and 5 bases from J, with 9 bases between. CDR1 and CDR2 from the germline V gene are SGHNT and YYREEE (reference sequence). This CDR3 is built from 14 residues. The CDR3 DNA reads TGTGCCAGCAGCTTGGGAGGGATCGACAATGAGCAGTTCTTC. Its protein is CASSLGGIDNEQFF.

The V and J genes are TRBV12-5 and TRBJ1-1, with 9 bases identical to TRBD1. V was clipped by 1 base and J by 0 bases; unmatched bases: 3. Germline lookup yields CDR1 LGHNT and CDR2 FRNRAP. The CDR3 runs to 16 residues. The CDR3 here is CASGLARQGVNTEAFF. CDR3 bases: TGTGCTAGTGGTTTGGCCCGACAGGGGGTGAACACTGAAGCTTTCTTT.